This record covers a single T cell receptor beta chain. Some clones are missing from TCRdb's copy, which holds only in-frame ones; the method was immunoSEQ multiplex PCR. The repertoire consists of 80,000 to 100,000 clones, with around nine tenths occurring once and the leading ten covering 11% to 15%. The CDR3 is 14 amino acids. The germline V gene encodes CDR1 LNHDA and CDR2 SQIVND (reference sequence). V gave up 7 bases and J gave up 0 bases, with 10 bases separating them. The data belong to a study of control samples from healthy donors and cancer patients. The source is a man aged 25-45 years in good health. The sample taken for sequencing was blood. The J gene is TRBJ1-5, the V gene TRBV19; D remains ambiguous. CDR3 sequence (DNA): TGTGCCAGTACCCTGGGTTATAGCAATCAGCCCCAGCATTTT. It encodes CASTLGYSNQPQHF.